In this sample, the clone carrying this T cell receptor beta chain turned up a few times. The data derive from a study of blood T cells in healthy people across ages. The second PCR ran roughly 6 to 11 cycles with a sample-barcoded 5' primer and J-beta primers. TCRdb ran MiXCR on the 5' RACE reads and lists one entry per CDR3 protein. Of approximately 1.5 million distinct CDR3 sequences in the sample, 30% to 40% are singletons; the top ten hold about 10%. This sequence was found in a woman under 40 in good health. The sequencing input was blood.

CDR3 loop: CASSLVTSGVRNEQFF. The CDR3, as DNA: TGTGCCAGCAGCTTAGTTACTAGCGGGGTTAGGAATGAGCAGTTCTTC. This chain links TRBV7-6 with TRBJ2-1, with 10 nucleotides matching TRBD2. The CDR3 totals 16 residues. The V and J ends lost 1 base and 7 bases, in that order; junction bases with no gene match: 7. Looked up from germline, CDR1 is SGHVS and CDR2 is FNYEAQ.